This T cell receptor (beta chain) was observed in a study of T cell responses to AZD1222 COVID-19 vaccine. Of note for this clone: Its specificity is not known.

CDR3 length: 13 residues. V lost 3 bases, J lost 2 bases, and 7 bases lay in between. Germline lookup yields CDR1 MDHEN and CDR2 SYDVKM. Whole-study results and caveats: Nearly half of the spike-specific TCRs reportedly recognize variant regions that carry no mutations. Across spike, vaccine-associated CD4 TCRs were found, dominant at 160-218 and 743-854.

Repertoires were generated with immunoSEQ multiplex PCR, while TCRdb's copy carries only in-frame clones and drops some. The sample lists tens of thousands of clones; around nine tenths were seen once. The V call is TRBV28, the J call TRBJ2-5; a weak D match, TRBD2 (5 bases). The sequences come from peripheral blood, collected on day 0 of MenACWY control vaccination. This clonotype was obtained from an adult in good health. The CDR3 protein is CASSLEVQETQYF. The CDR3 DNA is TGTGCCAGCAGTTTGGAGGTTCAAGAGACCCAGTACTTC.